The rows below give T cell receptor beta chains drawn from one sample of a study of cytomegalovirus exposure and HLA in healthy donors. Data came from immunoSEQ multiplex PCR; TCRdb stores just in-frame clones and leaves some out. In the table there are some 150,000 clones, roughly 82% of which are singletons. Sample: PBMCs. All receptors come from a male donor in good health and CMV-seronegative. Both conserved end residues are part of each CDR3. Each record gives: clone size, V gene, D gene, J gene, CDR3 DNA, CDR3 protein. D genes are given only for firm matches. A clone size is listed for some rows: how often the clone was seen (once, few, many), or a class if it is expanded.

NA	TRBV5-6	TRBD2	TRBJ2-7	TGTGCCAGCAGCTTGGTTGCTAGCGGGAGCCTCTCCTACGAGCAGTACTTC	CASSLVASGSLSYEQYF
NA	TRBV5-3	NA	TRBJ2-7	TGTGCCAGAAGCTTGGGAGTTTCAGGGGGGAGTACCTACGAGCAGTACTTC	CARSLGVSGGSTYEQYF
once	TRBV10-3	TRBD1	TRBJ1-5	TGTGCCATCAGTGCGGGACAGAATAGCAATCAGCCCCAGCATTTT	CAISAGQNSNQPQHF
NA	TRBV7-2	NA	TRBJ2-1	TGTGCCAGCAGCAACTCGGTGCGAGGCGCGCTTAAGGCGAGTGAGCAGTTCTTC	CASSNSVRGALKASEQFF
NA	TRBV7-8	NA	TRBJ1-1	TGTGCCAGCAGCCCCCGGGGCCGGGGGTCTGAAGCTTTCTTT	CASSPRGRGSEAFF
NA	TRBV28	NA	TRBJ1-2	TGTGCCAGTAGTTTGGCGCCCCCCCGGGAGGGCTACACCTTC	CASSLAPPREGYTF
NA	TRBV6-5	NA	TRBJ2-2	TGTGCCAGCAGGGAGCCTCCTAGCTCTGGGGAGCTGTTTTTT	CASREPPSSGELFF
NA	TRBV7-8	TRBD1	TRBJ2-7	TGTGCCAGCAGATCGGACAGGGGGACGTGGGAGCAGTACTTC	CASRSDRGTWEQYF
NA	TRBV29-1	NA	TRBJ1-5	TGCAGCGTTGAGCATCCGGGTCAGCCCCAGCATTTT	CSVEHPGQPQHF
few	TRBV5-4	TRBD1	TRBJ1-1	TGTGCCAGCAGCCTAGGACAGGGTAGTGGAGCTTTCTTT	CASSLGQGSGAFF
NA	TRBV27	NA	TRBJ2-5	TGTGCCAGCGGCAGGGGGGACAGCCAAGAGACCCAGTACTTC	CASGRGDSQETQYF
once	TRBV6-1	NA	TRBJ2-7	TGTGCCAGCAGCTCAGGGGTGGAGTCCTACGAGCAGTACTTC	CASSSGVESYEQYF
NA	TRBV29-1	NA	TRBJ2-7	TGCAGCGTTGTCAGGGAATACGAGCAGTACTTC	CSVVREYEQYF
few	TRBV4-3	NA	TRBJ1-1	TGCGCCAGCAGCCAAGATTGGCCCACTGAAGCTTTCTTT	CASSQDWPTEAFF
once	TRBV30	TRBD1	TRBJ1-2	TGTGCCTGGACGCAAAACAGGGGAAGTAACTATGGCTACACCTTC	CAWTQNRGSNYGYTF
once	TRBV19	NA	TRBJ2-1	TGTGCCAGTAGTAGACCCTTACATGACTACTACAATGAGCAGTTCTTC	CASSRPLHDYYNEQFF